Listed below are T cell receptor beta chains from one sample, sequenced in a study of a mutant IDH1 vaccine in newly diagnosed glioma. Produced via immunoSEQ multiplex PCR; TCRdb's table is partial and in-frame only. The table includes some 52,000 clones, over 75% detected once. The antigens these receptors bind are not known. The sequencing used PBMCs, collected from a glioma patient whose treatment included an IDH1 peptide vaccine. The receptors were gathered from a man over 45 with glioma. CDR3s include the opening cysteine and the closing phenylalanine or tryptophan. A D gene is named only where the DNA matches it firmly. Only some rows state a clone size, as once, few, many or a class for expanded clones.

J | V | size | D | CDR3 | DNA
TRBJ1-2 | TRBV29-1 | NA | NA | CSVAAASNYGYTF | TGCAGCGTTGCGGCAGCTTCTAACTATGGCTACACCTTC
TRBJ1-1 | TRBV29-1 | NA | TRBD1 | CSVETGGADTEAFF | TGCAGCGTTGAAACAGGGGGCGCCGACACTGAAGCTTTCTTT
TRBJ1-3 | TRBV7-9 | NA | NA | CASSFNQGAGNTIYF | TGTGCCAGCAGCTTTAACCAGGGTGCAGGAAACACCATATATTTT
TRBJ2-7 | TRBV18 | NA | NA | CASSRTQSSYEQYF | TGTGCCAGCTCCCGAACACAGTCGTCCTACGAGCAGTACTTC
TRBJ2-5 | TRBV5-6 | NA | NA | CASSLAKVAGLQETQYF | TGTGCCAGCAGCCTGGCGAAGGTTGCGGGCCTCCAAGAGACCCAGTACTTC
TRBJ1-3 | TRBV7-2 | NA | TRBD1 | CASSFYTGGSGNTIYF | TGTGCCAGCAGCTTTTACACAGGGGGCTCTGGAAACACCATATATTTT
TRBJ2-5 | TRBV9 | NA | TRBD2 | CASSVESGGQETQYF | TGTGCCAGCAGCGTCGAGAGCGGGGGCCAAGAGACCCAGTACTTC
TRBJ1-2 | TRBV7-2 | NA | TRBD1 | CASSLDRGAESGYTF | TGTGCCAGCAGCTTAGACAGGGGTGCAGAGAGTGGCTACACCTTC
TRBJ1-2 | TRBV6-1 | NA | NA | CASTQGVVDYGYTF | TGTGCCAGCACCCAAGGGGTCGTAGACTATGGCTACACCTTC
TRBJ2-3 | TRBV11-1 | NA | TRBD2 | CASSLVGLTSTRDTQYF | TGTGCCAGCAGCTTAGTGGGACTAACCTCCACCCGAGATACGCAGTATTTT
TRBJ1-2 | TRBV5-6 | NA | NA | CASSLEPNYGYTF | TGTGCCAGCAGTTTGGAACCTAACTATGGCTACACCTTC
TRBJ2-1 | TRBV2 | NA | NA | CASSPGTYSSYNEQFF | TGTGCCAGCAGTCCCGGGACTTACAGCTCCTACAATGAGCAGTTCTTC
TRBJ2-1 | TRBV2 | NA | TRBD2 | CASSSGVQSNEQFF | TGTGCCAGCAGCAGCGGGGTTCAAAGCAATGAGCAGTTCTTC
TRBJ2-7 | TRBV7-3 | NA | NA | CASSLFGGVSYEQYF | TGTGCCAGCAGCTTATTCGGGGGCGTATCCTACGAGCAGTACTTC
TRBJ2-5 | TRBV5-1 | NA | NA | CASSLGAAQETQYF | TGCGCCAGCAGCTTGGGGGCAGCACAAGAGACCCAGTACTTC
TRBJ2-1 | TRBV7-2 | NA | TRBD1 | CASSARDRGHEQFF | TGTGCCAGCAGCGCCCGGGACAGGGGTCATGAGCAGTTCTTC
TRBJ2-2 | TRBV18 | NA | NA | CASSPLQNTGELFF | TGTGCCAGCTCACCCCTTCAGAACACCGGGGAGCTGTTTTTT
TRBJ2-7 | TRBV5-4 | NA | NA | CASSLQGSSEQYF | TGTGCCAGCAGCTTGCAGGGGTCCAGCGAGCAGTACTTC
TRBJ1-1 | TRBV11-2 | NA | NA | CASSWVVGGNTEAFF | TGTGCCAGCAGCTGGGTCGTAGGGGGGAACACTGAAGCTTTCTTT
TRBJ1-5 | TRBV7-8 | NA | NA | CASSLTTDSNQPQHF | TGTGCCAGCAGCTTAACTACAGATAGCAATCAGCCCCAGCATTTT
TRBJ2-2 | TRBV7-2 | NA | NA | CASSFRRELFF | TGTGCCAGCAGCTTTCGCCGGGAGCTGTTTTTT
TRBJ2-2 | TRBV7-7 | NA | NA | CASSPTSQIGNTGELFF | TGTGCTAGCAGCCCAACGTCACAGATAGGGAACACCGGGGAGCTGTTTTTT
TRBJ1-3 | TRBV19 | NA | NA | CASRVDGGNTIYF | TGTGCCAGTAGGGTCGACGGGGGAAACACCATATATTTT
TRBJ2-5 | TRBV5-1 | NA | NA | CASSLDRAEETQYF | TGCGCCAGCAGCTTGGACAGGGCAGAAGAGACCCAGTACTTC
TRBJ2-7 | TRBV10-1 | NA | NA | CASNQTGRGKRYEQYF | TGCGCCAGCAATCAGACAGGGAGGGGAAAGCGCTACGAGCAGTACTTC
TRBJ1-2 | TRBV27 | NA | NA | CASSLSIRANYGYTF | TGTGCCAGCAGTTTATCGATCAGGGCAAACTATGGCTACACCTTC
TRBJ2-3 | TRBV15 | NA | NA | CATSSELGGVTDTQYF | TGTGCCACCAGCAGTGAGTTGGGGGGAGTCACAGATACGCAGTATTTT
TRBJ1-3 | TRBV9 | NA | NA | CASSVDFQGSAGNTIYF | TGTGCCAGCAGCGTAGATTTCCAGGGGTCGGCTGGAAACACCATATATTTT
TRBJ2-2 | TRBV6-6 | once | TRBD2 | CASSYILAGATGELFF | TGTGCCAGCAGTTATATTCTAGCGGGTGCCACCGGGGAGCTGTTTTTT
TRBJ1-2 | TRBV6-8 | NA | TRBD1 | CASSYSPRDRGESLIYGYTF | TGTGCCAGCAGTTACTCCCCTCGCGACAGGGGGGAATCTCTGATCTATGGCTACACCTTC
TRBJ2-2 | TRBV10-1 | NA | NA | CASSESQGFGELFF | TGCGCCAGCAGTGAGTCACAGGGTTTCGGGGAGCTGTTTTTT
TRBJ1-6 | TRBV7-2 | NA | TRBD1 | CASSSSIPGQGSNSPLHF | TGTGCCAGCAGCTCTTCCATACCGGGACAGGGGTCTAATTCACCCCTCCACTTT
TRBJ2-7 | TRBV27 | once | TRBD1 | CASSLIWDRSYEQYF | TGTGCCAGCAGTTTAATATGGGACAGGTCCTACGAGCAGTACTTC
TRBJ1-5 | TRBV5-6 | NA | NA | CASSGTDGQPQHF | TGTGCCAGCAGTGGGACCGACGGGCAGCCCCAGCATTTT
TRBJ2-7 | TRBV7-9 | NA | NA | CASSLELRYEQYF | TGTGCCAGCAGCTTAGAGCTCAGATACGAGCAGTACTTC
TRBJ2-3 | TRBV19 | NA | NA | CASSMVGLTDTQYF | TGTGCCAGTAGTATGGTGGGGCTCACAGATACGCAGTATTTT
TRBJ2-1 | TRBV5-1 | NA | NA | CASSRGGELRDSEQFF | TGCGCCAGCAGCCGAGGGGGGGAACTAAGGGATAGTGAGCAGTTCTTC
TRBJ2-2 | TRBV5-1 | NA | TRBD2 | CASSLVGGAATGELFF | TGCGCCAGCAGCCTTGTCGGGGGGGCGGCCACCGGGGAGCTGTTTTTT
TRBJ2-7 | TRBV10-3 | once | TRBD2 | CAVTSGSSYEQYF | TGTGCCGTAACTAGCGGTAGCTCCTACGAGCAGTACTTC
TRBJ1-6 | TRBV9 | once | NA | CASSAGDTANSPLHF | TGTGCCAGCAGCGCCGGGGACACCGCGAATTCACCCCTCCACTTT
TRBJ2-1 | TRBV5-4 | NA | TRBD2 | CASSLVREDYNEQFF | TGTGCCAGCAGCTTGGTGCGGGAGGATTACAATGAGCAGTTCTTC
TRBJ1-4 | TRBV11-2 | NA | NA | CASSLVLNEKLFF | TGTGCCAGCAGCTTAGTGTTAAATGAAAAACTGTTTTTT
TRBJ2-5 | TRBV6-5 | NA | TRBD2 | CASRLAGGGYETQYF | TGTGCCAGCAGGCTAGCGGGAGGGGGGTATGAGACCCAGTACTTC
TRBJ1-3 | TRBV6-1 | few | NA | CASSDRIANSGNTIYF | TGTGCCAGCAGTGACCGTATAGCCAACTCTGGAAACACCATATATTTT
TRBJ1-3 | TRBV7-2 | NA | NA | CASSLMTGSGNTIYF | TGTGCCAGCAGCCTGATGACAGGATCCGGAAACACCATATATTTT
TRBJ2-7 | TRBV4-1 | NA | TRBD1 | CASSQPGQGRNEQYF | TGCGCCAGCAGCCAACCGGGACAGGGTAGGAACGAGCAGTACTTC
TRBJ2-7 | TRBV10-2 | NA | NA | CASSDPGWAGEYF | TGCGCCAGCAGTGATCCGGGTTGGGCCGGGGAGTACTTC
TRBJ2-6 | TRBV5-1 | NA | NA | CASSLEGSSGANVLTF | TGCGCCAGCAGCTTGGAGGGGAGCTCTGGGGCCAACGTCCTGACTTTC
TRBJ1-2 | TRBV4-3 | NA | NA | CASSEFGAPGGYGYTF | TGCGCCAGCAGCGAATTTGGAGCCCCGGGAGGCTATGGCTACACCTTC
TRBJ2-5 | TRBV4-3 | NA | NA | CASSRQIQETQYF | TGCGCCAGCAGCCGGCAGATCCAAGAGACCCAGTACTTC
TRBJ1-5 | TRBV27 | NA | NA | CASMGGGGNQPQHF | TGTGCCAGCATGGGTGGGGGCGGCAATCAGCCCCAGCATTTT
TRBJ1-1 | TRBV18 | NA | TRBD1 | CASSPNPGTGFNTEAFF | TGTGCCAGCTCACCAAATCCCGGGACAGGGTTTAACACTGAAGCTTTCTTT
TRBJ1-2 | TRBV7-2 | NA | NA | CASSFRLGQANYGYTF | TGTGCCAGCAGCTTCCGTTTGGGGCAAGCTAACTATGGCTACACCTTC
TRBJ1-2 | TRBV28 | NA | NA | CASSGFNYGYTF | TGTGCCAGCAGTGGCTTTAACTATGGCTACACCTTC